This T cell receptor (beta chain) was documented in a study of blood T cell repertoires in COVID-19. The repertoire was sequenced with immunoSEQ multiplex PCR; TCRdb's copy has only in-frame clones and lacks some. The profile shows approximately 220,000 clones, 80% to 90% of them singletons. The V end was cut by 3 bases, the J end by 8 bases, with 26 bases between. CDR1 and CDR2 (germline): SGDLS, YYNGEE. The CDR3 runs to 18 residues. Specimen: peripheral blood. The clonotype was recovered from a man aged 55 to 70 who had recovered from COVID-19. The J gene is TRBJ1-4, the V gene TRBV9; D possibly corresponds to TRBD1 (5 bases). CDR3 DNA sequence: TGTGCCAGCAGCGGCCGAGACAGACCCCTTCCTGAACAGGAAAAACTGTTTTTT. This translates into CASSGRDRPLPEQEKLFF.